Sequencing of this T cell receptor beta chain was carried out in a study of T cells in Graves' hyperthyroidism and ophthalmopathy. From RNA transcripts, TCR beta CDR3 regions were amplified. Primed by the HTBI set, a first-round RT-PCR was run on the TCR CDR3. TCRdb reprocessed the multiplex PCR reads via MiXCR and lists one record per CDR3 protein. The repertoire holds approximately 200,000 distinct CDR3 sequences, with 18% as singletons. This clonotype was observed at least ten times. The junction departs from the called germline gene at one end, perhaps through a read error. Clinical symptoms, serum thyroxine, TRAb, thyroid ultrasound and orbital computed tomography informed diagnoses. The CDR3 is 13 amino acids. CDR1 and CDR2 (germline): SSHAT, FNYEAQ (reference sequence).

What was sequenced was blood. J is TRBJ1-1 and V is TRBV7-7; no clear D. This TCR was sampled from a middle-aged man with Graves' hyperthyroidism. CDR3 in DNA: TGTGCTAGCAGCCCCGCGGAGAACACTGAAGCTTTCTTT. Translated: CASSPAENTEAFF.